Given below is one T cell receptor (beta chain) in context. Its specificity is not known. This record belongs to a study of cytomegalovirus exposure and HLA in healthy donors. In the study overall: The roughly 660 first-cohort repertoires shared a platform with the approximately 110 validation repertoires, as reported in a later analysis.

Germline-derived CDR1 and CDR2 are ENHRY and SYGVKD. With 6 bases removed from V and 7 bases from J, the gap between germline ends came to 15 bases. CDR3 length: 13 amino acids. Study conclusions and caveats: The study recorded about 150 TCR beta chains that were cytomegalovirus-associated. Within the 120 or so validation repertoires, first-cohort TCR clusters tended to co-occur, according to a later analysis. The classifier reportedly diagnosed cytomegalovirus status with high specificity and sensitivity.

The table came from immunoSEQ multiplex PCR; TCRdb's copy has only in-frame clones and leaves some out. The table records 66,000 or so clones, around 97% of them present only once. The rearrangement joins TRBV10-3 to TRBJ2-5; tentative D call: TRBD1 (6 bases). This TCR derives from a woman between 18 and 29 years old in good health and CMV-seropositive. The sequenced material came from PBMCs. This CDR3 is CAIRAGDNGTQYF. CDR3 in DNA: TGTGCCATCAGGGCCGGGGACAACGGGACCCAGTACTTC.